This TCR beta chain was documented in a study of cytomegalovirus exposure and HLA in healthy donors. Findings and limits, study-wide: Among TCR beta chains, those listed as cytomegalovirus-associated numbered 164.

With regard to this clone: Its target is not known.

Sequencing was performed with immunoSEQ multiplex PCR; in TCRdb, only in-frame clones are kept and a portion is missing. This table holds some 160,000 clones, roughly 91% found once. The source of this sequence is a man aged 18 to 30 in good health and CMV-seronegative. Sequencing was performed on PBMCs.

In DNA, the CDR3 is TGCGCCAGCAGCACGGGCGGGGTAGGAAACACCATATATTTT. Residues: CASSTGGVGNTIYF. The rearrangement uses TRBV5-1 and TRBJ1-3, with D hard to call. Deletions cut 4 bases from V and 4 bases from J, with 12 bases between. The germline CDR1 and CDR2 sequences are SGHRS and YFSETQ. The CDR3 is 14 amino acids.